The 10 T cell receptor beta chains given below trace back to one sample, sequenced in a study of molecular identifiers for immune sequencing clone quantification (dated by TCRdb to the late 2010s). The library was generated by PCR. Instrument used: NextSeq 500. The public reads were reprocessed in TCRdb via fastp at Q25 and MiXCR, keeping in-frame beta chains. When rows share a CDR3 protein, they turn into one entry using the most common DNA and genes. The sample records 97,000 or so distinct CDR3 sequences, about 35% of which are singletons. The biggest ten clones account for about 9.1% of the sample. The source material was naive CD8+ T cells from blood, with Jurkat cell RNA spiked in. According to the study, the label for this sample's cell subset or site signals: FACS-sorted CD8+CD4-CCR7+CD45RA+ naive T cells. These receptors originate from a human donor in good health. Some libraries in this study had Jurkat cell RNA spiked in.

The chain links TRBV28 to TRBJ1-5; D is unclear. CDR3 length: 15 residues. The ends were cut back, 3 bases at V and 6 bases at J, with 15 bases in the middle. Looked up from germline, CDR1 is MDHEN and CDR2 is SYDVKM. CDR3 region: CASSFGESTAQPQHF. The CDR3 coding sequence is TGTGCCAGCAGTTTTGGGGAAAGCACCGCTCAGCCCCAGCATTTT.

A few counts support this clonotype. The J gene is TRBJ2-2, the V gene TRBV7-3, with no clear D. CDR1 and CDR2 from the germline V gene are SGHTA and FQGTGA. Trimming stripped 2 bases from V and 1 base from J, with 8 bases between. CDR3 size: 15 residues. CDR3 in amino acids: CASSLGAGNTGELFF. The CDR3 region has the DNA TGTGCCAGCAGCTTAGGAGCTGGGAACACCGGGGAGCTGTTTTTT.

V and J are TRBV6-5 and TRBJ2-3; 12 bases align to TRBD2. J lost 8 bases, V lost 3 bases, and 15 bases had no gene match. Germline V gives CDR1 MNHEY, CDR2 SVGAGI. This CDR3 comprises 18 residues. The CDR3 DNA reads TGTGCCAGCAGTTATCGTCCCCTAGCGGGAGGGCCAGTAGGTACGCAGTATTTT. This translates into CASSYRPLAGGPVGTQYF.

The J gene is TRBJ2-3, the V gene TRBV15; 7 positions match TRBD2. The V gene's germline CDR1 is LNHNV and CDR2 YYDKDF (reference sequence). The CDR3 is 15 amino acids. The junction had 5 bases not matched to a gene; V was cut back by 3 bases and J by 2 bases. The CDR3 is CATSSGRVYTDTQYF. The DNA for the CDR3 is TGTGCCACCAGCAGTGGGAGGGTCTACACAGATACGCAGTATTTT.

A word on this clonotype: This could be a read error, since a much larger clone is one nucleotide away. Because it lacks the conserved phenylalanine or tryptophan at the end, this CDR3 is likely a read error. The rearrangement links TRBV28 to TRBJ1-5; D is undetermined. V was trimmed by 3 bases and J by 0 bases, leaving 9 bases between them. Germline CDR1 reads MDHEN; CDR2 reads SYDVKM. The CDR3 loop spans 15 amino acids. In nucleotides, the CDR3 is TGTGCCAGCAGTTTGTCAGTTTATAGCAATCAGCCCCAGCATATT. Translated: CASSLSVYSNQPQHI.

This clonotype was found a few times. The V call is TRBV6-5, the J call TRBJ2-7, with D perhaps TRBD2 (6 bases). Per the germline V gene, CDR1 is MNHEY and CDR2 is SVGAGI. The CDR3 covers 15 residues. Trimming removed 4 bases from V and 3 bases from J, with 16 bases in between. This CDR3 is CASSFSSRLVYEQYF. The CDR3 DNA is TGTGCCAGCAGTTTCTCCTCGAGACTAGTCTACGAGCAGTACTTC.

CDR3: CATSRYQGTTETQYF. In DNA form, the CDR3 reads TGTGCCACCAGCAGGTACCAGGGGACTACAGAGACCCAGTACTTC. This chain connects TRBV15 to TRBJ2-5; TRBD2 is a possible D gene (7 bases). Germline CDR1 is LNHNV and CDR2 is YYDKDF (reference sequence). This CDR3 region has 15 residues. Trimming left V 3 bases short and J 4 bases short, with 15 bases between.

CDR3 amino acids: CASSYTGWGGNEQFF. CDR3 nucleotides: TGTGCCAGCAGTTACACCGGCTGGGGAGGCAATGAGCAGTTCTTC. This chain connects TRBV6-2 or TRBV6-3 to TRBJ2-1, with D perhaps TRBD2 (6 bases). The V end lost 2 bases, the J end lost 6 bases, and 14 bases lay between the germline ends. This CDR3 has 15 residues. Germline-derived CDR1 and CDR2 are MNHEY and SVGEGT.

The sample holds one count of this clonotype. The gene calls are TRBV11-2 and TRBJ2-2; the D gene is possibly TRBD1 (8 bases). The ends were cut back, 7 bases at V and 8 bases at J, with 20 bases in the middle. The CDR3 sequence is 15 residues long. Germline lookup yields CDR1 SGHAT and CDR2 FQNNGV. The CDR3 sequence is CASTPGGQEGGELFF. The DNA of the CDR3 is TGTGCCAGCACCCCGGGGGGACAGGAGGGAGGGGAGCTGTTTTTT.

This clonotype was detected ten times or more. V is TRBV12-3 or TRBV12-4 and J is TRBJ2-3; a weak D match, TRBD2 (5 bases). Deletions cut 6 bases from V and 4 bases from J, with 14 bases between. There are 14 residues in the CDR3. CDR3: CASRKRTAPDTQYF. CDR3 DNA sequence: TGTGCCAGCAGAAAGAGGACTGCTCCAGATACGCAGTATTTT.